This TCR beta chain appears in the sequencing data of a study of shared clonotypes between healthy human individuals (dated by TCRdb to 2018 to 2021). About the full investigation: The cohort comprised a couple of women and a few men aged 18 to 49 years. To increase sequencing depth and limit assay-specific biases, TCR repertoire library preparation and sequencing were carried out by different laboratories using diverse techniques. For each donor, CD4 naive and CD4 memory were each run on three plates, CD8 naive on two plates, and CD8 memory on one plate. Blood TCR repertoires of about 5 healthy adults were deeply sequenced to estimate repertoire size and the extent of clonotype sharing between individuals. Per donor, leukapheresis produced somewhere between about 0.9 and 9 billion PBMCs.

V gives up 0 bases and J gives up 0 bases, and the segment between their germline ends measures 4 bases. Its CDR3 holds 14 amino acids, cysteine through phenylalanine. CDR3 DNA only is kept here, 42 bases in frame from base 1. The germline V gene specifies SGHRS as CDR1 and YFSETQ as CDR2. Using the deep immunoSEQ assay, TCR CDR3 regions were amplified from genomic DNA by multiplex PCR. Extracted genomic DNA from each cell subset was distributed evenly across all wells of several immunoSEQ 96-well plates, and each plate was treated as a replicate. For sorted subsets, each replicate PCR was loaded with about 0.2 ug genomic DNA, equivalent to about 33,000 T cell genomes. The purified libraries were quantified using a Qubit 3.0 fluorometer, sized with a Bioanalyzer 2100, and then quantified again using the KAPA Library Quantification kit. Every immunoSEQ 96-well plate was sequenced on a separate single-read 150-cycle Illumina NextSeq 550 flow cell. In the original analysis: The immunoSEQ output contained only junctional sequences without quality scores, so filtering could not match that applied to full-length reads. To assign V/J genes and CDR3, sequences were annotated using PyIR, a Python wrapper for IgBLAST v1.9, with IMGT germline references. Reads were filtered out if the reads had weak V/J assignments (E-value above 1e-6), no CDR3, stop codons, out-of-frame junctions, or ambiguous translated residues. V3J clonotypes were defined by identical inferred V gene, J gene, and CDR3 amino acid sequence. The percentage overlap between two repertoires was calculated by dividing the number of shared unique clonotypes by the size of the smaller repertoire. RTK rarefaction, the Chao1 estimator, and Recon v2.1 estimates of unobserved clonotypes were used to assess repertoire richness. OLGA was used to compute generation probabilities for all TCRbeta clonotypes that the gDNA method yielded from a few donors. Entries here come from immuneACCESS through TCRdb and include only in-frame sequences with V and J called. Some clones fail to appear in such tables; in the studies checked, an unresolved V gene covers under half of the shortfall, and the cause of the remainder is unknown. V, J and clone size derive from that table, while D and trimming were established from the DNA sequence. Present in this sample are around 600,000 clones, roughly 98% of which were seen just once. Approximately 0.3% of the sample lies in the top ten.

CD8 naive samples consisted of CD45RO-negative cells that were positively selected for CCR7, yielding a CD45RA+CCR7+ population without TemRA cells. The donors were healthy, HIV-negative adults who had no recently reported acute infections or vaccinations. Every donor was a Caucasian adult living in Nashville, Tennessee, USA. After blood collection by leukapheresis, PBMCs were isolated using Ficoll-Histopaque density gradient centrifugation and then cryopreserved in the vapor phase of liquid nitrogen. Analytical flow cytometry was used to check the purity and quantity of every magnetically sorted T cell population. Genomic DNA was isolated from every sorted fraction and measured by UV absorbance on a Nanodrop 2000c. The paper's findings and limits, for the study overall: Higher generation probabilities were observed for clonotypes shared by all four sorted-subset donors than for non-shared clonotypes. Because the study included a small number of donors, the genetic and exposure-history diversity represented was limited. Pairwise subsampling indicated that sequencing depth was expected to affect the degree of clonotype sharing among donors. Approximately 5% of naive CD4, 3.5% of naive CD8, roughly 2.5% of memory CD4, and about 0.4% of memory CD8 clonotypes were shared across a few donors. Sampling was restricted to blood, and TCR repertoires in tissue are likely to differ from TCR repertoires in blood. Larger estimated clonotype richness was generally found for naive subsets than for memory subsets. Rarefaction of sorted-subset datasets indicated incomplete sequencing despite the large sequencing depth.

About this clone itself: Its antigen is still unknown. Per-base qualities were not stored, and no clone one base away is much larger. Different DNA sequences within this sample yield the same CDR3.

The rearranged chain carries TRBV5-1 and TRBJ2-1, with the D gene uncertain. This TCR came from a man aged 25 to 40 in good health. Sequenced material: naive CD8+ T cells sorted from blood. What the cell subset or site label conveys for this sample: CD45RA+CCR7+. The nucleotides are TGCGCCAGCAGCTTGGAAGGCTCCTACAATGAGCAGTTCTTC. The resulting protein is CASSLEGSYNEQFF.